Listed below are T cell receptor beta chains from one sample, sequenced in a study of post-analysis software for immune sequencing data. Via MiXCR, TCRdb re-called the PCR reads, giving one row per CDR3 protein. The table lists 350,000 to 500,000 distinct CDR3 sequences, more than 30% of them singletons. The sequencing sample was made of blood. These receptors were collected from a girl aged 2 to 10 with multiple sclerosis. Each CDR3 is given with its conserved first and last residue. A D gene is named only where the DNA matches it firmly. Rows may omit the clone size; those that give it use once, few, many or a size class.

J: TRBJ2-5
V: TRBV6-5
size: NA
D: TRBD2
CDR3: CASSYRSASGLGLQETQYF
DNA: TGTGCCAGCAGTTACAGGTCGGCTAGCGGCCTGGGGCTTCAAGAGACCCAGTACTTC

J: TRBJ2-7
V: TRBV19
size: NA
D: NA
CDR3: CASSMGTVSSYEQYF
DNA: TGTGCCAGTAGTATGGGGACTGTGAGCTCCTACGAGCAGTACTTC

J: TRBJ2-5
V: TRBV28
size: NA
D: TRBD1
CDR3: CASSTGGTYKQYF
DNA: TGTGCCAGCAGTACAGGGGGTACGTACAAGCAGTACTTC

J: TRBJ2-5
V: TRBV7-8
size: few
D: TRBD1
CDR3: CASSLGAGGRETQYF
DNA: TGTGCCAGCAGCTTAGGGGCAGGGGGACGAGAGACCCAGTACTTC

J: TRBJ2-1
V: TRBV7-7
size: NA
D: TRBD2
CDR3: CASSLGQGLARTEQFF
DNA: TGTGCTAGCAGCTTAGGACAGGGACTAGCGAGGACTGAGCAGTTCTTC

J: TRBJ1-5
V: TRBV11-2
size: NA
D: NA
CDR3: CASSLIGGQGSQPQHF
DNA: TGTGCCAGCAGCTTAATCGGAGGGCAGGGCAGTCAGCCCCAGCATTTT

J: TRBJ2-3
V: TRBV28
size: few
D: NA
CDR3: CASSWVSDTQYF
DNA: TGTGCCAGCAGTTGGGTATCCGATACGCAGTATTTT

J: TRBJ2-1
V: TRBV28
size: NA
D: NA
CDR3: CASSTHSEQFF
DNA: TGTGCCAGCAGCACACACAGTGAGCAGTTCTTC

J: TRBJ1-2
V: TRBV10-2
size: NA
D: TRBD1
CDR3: CASRTGGSYGYTF
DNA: TGCGCCAGCAGGACAGGGGGCAGCTATGGCTACACCTTC

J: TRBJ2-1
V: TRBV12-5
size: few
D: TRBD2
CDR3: CASAFPGTSGRGYNEQFF
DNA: TGTGCTAGTGCTTTCCCCGGGACTAGCGGGAGGGGCTACAATGAGCAGTTCTTC

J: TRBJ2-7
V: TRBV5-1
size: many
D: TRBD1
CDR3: CASSTGQRGVYEQYF
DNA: TGCGCCAGCAGCACGGGACAGCGAGGAGTCTACGAGCAGTACTTC

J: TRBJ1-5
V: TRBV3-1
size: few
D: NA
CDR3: CASSQWDSNQPQHF
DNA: TGTGCCAGCAGCCAATGGGATAGCAATCAGCCCCAGCATTTT

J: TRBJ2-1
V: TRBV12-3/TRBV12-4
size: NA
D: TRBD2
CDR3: CASSFRVTSGSGNEQFF
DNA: TGTGCCAGCAGTTTTAGGGTCACTAGCGGGAGTGGCAATGAGCAGTTCTTC

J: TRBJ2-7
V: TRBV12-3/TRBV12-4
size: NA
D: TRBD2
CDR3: CASSFLLAGTAEQYF
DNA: TGTGCCAGCAGTTTTCTATTAGCGGGAACTGCCGAGCAGTACTTC

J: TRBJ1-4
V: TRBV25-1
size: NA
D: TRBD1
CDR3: CASSESGTVYEKLFF
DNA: TGTGCCAGCAGTGAGTCCGGGACAGTATATGAAAAACTGTTTTTT

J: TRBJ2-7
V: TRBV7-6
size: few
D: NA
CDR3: CASSSQQGYEQYF
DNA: TGTGCCAGCAGCTCCCAACAGGGCTACGAGCAGTACTTC

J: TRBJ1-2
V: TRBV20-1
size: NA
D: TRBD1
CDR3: CSARVLATGVYGYTF
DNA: TGCAGTGCTAGAGTCCTGGCGACAGGGGTCTATGGCTACACCTTC

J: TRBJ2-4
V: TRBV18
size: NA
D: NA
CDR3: CASSPYEAAKNIQYF
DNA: TGTGCCAGCTCACCTTACGAGGCGGCCAAAAACATTCAGTACTTC

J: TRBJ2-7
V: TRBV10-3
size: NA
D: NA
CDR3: CAISESLGSSYEQYF
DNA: TGTGCCATCAGTGAGTCTTTAGGGAGCTCCTACGAGCAGTACTTC

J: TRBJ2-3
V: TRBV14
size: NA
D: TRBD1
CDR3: CASSQTTGTGSTDTQYF
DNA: TGTGCCAGCAGCCAAACTACCGGGACAGGGAGCACAGATACGCAGTATTTT

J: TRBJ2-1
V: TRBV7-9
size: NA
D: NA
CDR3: CASSQTKDRGNEQFF
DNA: TGTGCCAGCAGCCAGACCAAGGACCGAGGCAATGAGCAGTTCTTC

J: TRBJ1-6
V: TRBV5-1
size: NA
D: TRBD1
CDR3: CASSFGRQGAYNSPLHF
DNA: TGCGCCAGCAGCTTCGGAAGACAGGGGGCTTATAATTCACCCCTCCACTTT

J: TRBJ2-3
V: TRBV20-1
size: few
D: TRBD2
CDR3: CSATSLAGVTDTQYF
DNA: TGCAGTGCTACTTCTCTAGCGGGGGTAACAGATACGCAGTATTTT

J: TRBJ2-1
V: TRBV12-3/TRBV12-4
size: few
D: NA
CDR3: CASSPPGSLLGNEQFF
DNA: TGTGCCAGCAGTCCACCGGGCAGTCTCCTGGGAAATGAGCAGTTCTTC

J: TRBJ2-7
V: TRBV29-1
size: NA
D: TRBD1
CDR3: CSAQTGAFYEQYF
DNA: TGCAGCGCTCAGACAGGGGCCTTCTACGAGCAGTACTTC

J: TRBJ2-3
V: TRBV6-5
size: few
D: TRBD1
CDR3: CASSSPRGRGPITDTQYF
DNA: TGTGCCAGCAGTTCCCCCAGGGGGCGAGGGCCCATCACAGATACGCAGTATTTT

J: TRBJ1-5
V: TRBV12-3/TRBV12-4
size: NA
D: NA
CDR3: CASSFAGNSNQPQHF
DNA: TGTGCCAGCAGTTTCGCGGGGAATAGCAATCAGCCCCAGCATTTT

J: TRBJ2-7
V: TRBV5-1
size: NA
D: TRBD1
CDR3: CASSYRDSRNEQYF
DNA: TGCGCCAGCAGCTACCGGGACAGCCGAAACGAGCAGTACTTC

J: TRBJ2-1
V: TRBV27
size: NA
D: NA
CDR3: CASSFSLGSLSYEQFF
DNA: TGTGCCAGCAGTTTCTCCCTGGGCTCGCTATCCTACGAGCAGTTCTTC

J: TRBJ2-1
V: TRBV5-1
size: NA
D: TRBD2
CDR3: CASSLGTSGVHEQFF
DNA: TGCGCCAGCAGCTTGGGGACTAGCGGGGTCCATGAGCAGTTCTTC

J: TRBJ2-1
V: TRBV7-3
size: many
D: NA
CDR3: CASSLSEASSYNEQFF
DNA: TGTGCCAGCAGCTTAAGCGAGGCCAGCTCCTACAATGAGCAGTTCTTC

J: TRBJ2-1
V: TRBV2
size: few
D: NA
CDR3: CASKGNEQFF
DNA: TGTGCCAGCAAGGGGAATGAGCAGTTCTTC

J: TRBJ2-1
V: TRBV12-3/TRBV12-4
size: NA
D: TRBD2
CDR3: CASSFVGLAGEEFF
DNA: TGTGCCAGCAGTTTCGTGGGACTAGCGGGGGAAGAGTTCTTC

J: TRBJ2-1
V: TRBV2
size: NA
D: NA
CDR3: CASSEIRGRYNEQFF
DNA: TGTGCCAGCAGTGAAATTCGGGGGCGCTACAATGAGCAGTTCTTC

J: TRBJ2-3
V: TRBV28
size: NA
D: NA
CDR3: CASNLFGQRPTQYF
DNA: TGTGCCAGCAATCTTTTCGGACAGAGGCCCACGCAGTATTTT

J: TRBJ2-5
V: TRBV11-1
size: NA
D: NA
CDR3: CASSLGADQETQYF
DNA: TGTGCCAGCAGCTTAGGGGCAGACCAAGAGACCCAGTACTTC

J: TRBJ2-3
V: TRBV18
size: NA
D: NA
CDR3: CASSPAGLPTDTQYF
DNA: TGTGCCAGCTCACCCGCGGGACTGCCCACAGATACGCAGTATTTT

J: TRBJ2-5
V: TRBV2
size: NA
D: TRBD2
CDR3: CASSQAGGPETQYF
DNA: TGTGCCAGCAGTCAAGCGGGGGGGCCAGAGACCCAGTACTTC

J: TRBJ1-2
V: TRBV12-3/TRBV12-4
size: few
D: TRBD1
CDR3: CASSLGQGIGYGYTF
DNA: TGTGCCAGCAGTTTGGGACAGGGGATTGGGTATGGCTACACCTTC

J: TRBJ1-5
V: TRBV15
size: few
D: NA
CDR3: CATSVGRGYSNQPQHF
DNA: TGTGCCACCAGCGTCGGCAGGGGTTATAGCAATCAGCCCCAGCATTTT

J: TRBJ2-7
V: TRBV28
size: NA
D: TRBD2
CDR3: CASSISGRTTYEQYF
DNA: TGTGCCAGCAGTATTAGCGGGAGGACGACGTACGAGCAGTACTTC

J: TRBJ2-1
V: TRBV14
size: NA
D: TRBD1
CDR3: CASSQTGGWYNEQFF
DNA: TGTGCCAGCAGCCAGACAGGGGGTTGGTACAATGAGCAGTTCTTC

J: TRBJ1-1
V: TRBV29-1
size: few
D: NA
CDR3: CSVSGASNTEAFF
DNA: TGCAGCGTGTCGGGGGCATCGAACACTGAAGCTTTCTTT

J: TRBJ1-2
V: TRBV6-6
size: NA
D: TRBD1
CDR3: CASKKTGGYGYTF
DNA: TGTGCCAGCAAGAAGACAGGGGGCTATGGCTACACCTTC

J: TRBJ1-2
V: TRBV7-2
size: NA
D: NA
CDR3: CASSLGLQGHGYTF
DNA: TGTGCCAGCAGCTTAGGGTTGCAGGGTCATGGCTACACCTTC

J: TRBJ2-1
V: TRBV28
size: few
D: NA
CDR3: CASSLSQRGVKYEQFF
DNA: TGTGCCAGCAGTTTGTCCCAAAGGGGGGTTAAGTATGAGCAGTTCTTC

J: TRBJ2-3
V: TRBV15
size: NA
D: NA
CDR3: CATSRDGLNAQYF
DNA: TGTGCCACCAGCAGAGATGGACTAAATGCGCAGTATTTT

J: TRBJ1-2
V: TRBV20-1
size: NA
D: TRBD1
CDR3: CSAREMATGEGYTF
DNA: TGCAGTGCTAGAGAAATGGCAACAGGGGAAGGCTACACCTTC

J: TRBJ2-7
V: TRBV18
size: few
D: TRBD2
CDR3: CASSGGTPYNEQYF
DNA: TGTGCCAGCTCGGGAGGGACCCCCTACAATGAGCAGTACTTC

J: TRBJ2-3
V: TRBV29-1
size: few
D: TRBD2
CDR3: CSVVTAGGEDTQYF
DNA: TGCAGCGTTGTTACAGCGGGAGGTGAAGATACGCAGTATTTT

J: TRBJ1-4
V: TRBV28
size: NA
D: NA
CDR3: CASSLVRGHPLTPNEKLFF
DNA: TGTGCCAGCAGTTTAGTAAGGGGACACCCACTCACACCTAATGAAAAACTGTTTTTT

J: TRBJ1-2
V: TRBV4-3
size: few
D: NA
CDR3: CASSQDRTNAYGYTF
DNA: TGCGCCAGCAGCCAAGACAGGACGAACGCCTATGGCTACACCTTC

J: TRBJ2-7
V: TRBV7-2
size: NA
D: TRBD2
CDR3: CASSIRGAGGFDEQYF
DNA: TGTGCCAGCAGCATTCGGGGAGCGGGGGGGTTCGACGAGCAGTACTTC

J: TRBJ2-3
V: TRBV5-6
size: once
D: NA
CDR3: CASSLLDRTPSTDTQYF
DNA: TGTGCCAGCAGCTTGCTCGACAGGACACCTAGCACAGATACGCAGTATTTT

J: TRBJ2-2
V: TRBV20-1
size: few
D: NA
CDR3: CSARKGPGELFF
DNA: TGCAGTGCTAGAAAGGGTCCCGGGGAGCTGTTTTTT

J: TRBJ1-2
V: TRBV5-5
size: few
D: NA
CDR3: CASSFGRFLANYGYTF
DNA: TGTGCCAGCAGCTTTGGCCGCTTTCTAGCTAACTATGGCTACACCTTC